This entry describes one T cell receptor beta chain. Germline V gene lookup returns CDR1 MNHEY and CDR2 SMNVEV (reference sequence). J lost 4 bases, V lost 2 bases, and 8 bases had no gene match. The CDR3 has 16 amino acids. This sample is part of a study of T cell changes during pregnancy in multiple sclerosis. Clones were sequenced by immunoSEQ multiplex PCR, and TCRdb holds only the in-frame ones, with some missing. Among some 17,000 clones, roughly 84% were seen once, and the ten largest hold 18%. This rearrangement joins TRBV27 to TRBJ1-2, with 9 bases identical to TRBD1. The input for sequencing was CD8+ T cells from peripheral blood mononuclear cells, taken in the third trimester of pregnancy. This clonotype was obtained from a female donor in good health, enrolled as a control in a pregnancy study. The CDR3 reads CASSLHSGTGPYGYTF. The CDR3 DNA is TGTGCCAGCAGTTTACACTCCGGGACAGGGCCCTATGGCTACACCTTC.